Given below is one T cell receptor beta chain in context. Unsorted material relied on roughly 100 million PBMCs as the source of genomic DNA. The data were taken from a study of shared clonotypes between healthy human individuals. The authors ran the assay at deep level. Approximately 29,000 T cell genomes, or about 300 ng DNA, went into replicate PCRs of unsorted PBMC. Generated by immunoSEQ multiplex PCR, the TCRdb table keeps only in-frame clones and is missing some. The sample records approximately 500,000 clones, less than 85% being singletons. The CDR3 covers 15 residues. CDR1 is SGHTA, CDR2 FQGNSA, per germline. Trimming removed 2 bases at V and 2 bases at J, with 11 bases between.

The sequenced sample consisted of PBMCs. The chain has TRBV7-2 and TRBJ2-3; a possible D gene is TRBD2 (6 bases). This clonotype originated in a woman between 40 and 50 years old in good health. Some clones in this sample may be carry-over from other donors' samples. CDR3: CASSLSRGLTDTQYF. The CDR3 nucleotides are TGTGCCAGCAGCTTAAGTAGGGGACTCACAGATACGCAGTATTTT.